The clone carrying this T cell receptor (beta chain) was found many times. The antigen remains undetermined. Relative to the germline gene, one junction end is altered; a read error may explain this. The entry originates in a study of human T cells and chemical hapten exposure. Study overall: Sensitization employed 2% DPC on approximately 2 cm by approximately 2 cm of upper inner arm skin.

Study-wide results and limits: As patch test score rose, PT1 expanded TCR counts tended to rise as well.

CDR3 length: 14 amino acids. In germline, CDR1 is SGHTA, CDR2 FQGNSA. Time point denoted: patch test 2, 6 weeks after DPC sensitization. Treatment indicated: therapeutic diphenylcyclopropenone sensitization with weekly scalp DPC. Total RNA was isolated from whole blood that had not been fractionated. TCRdb recomputed calls from the RACE reads with MiXCR, one row per CDR3 protein. The sample consists of 35,000 to 55,000 distinct CDR3 sequences, approximately 9.7% of them appearing once. This material consisted of whole blood, taken in connection with sensitization to the hapten diphenylcyclopropenone (DPC). V gene TRBV7-2 combines with J gene TRBJ2-2; possible D gene TRBD1, 5 bases. This clonotype was sampled from a woman younger than 45 with alopecia areata. Some clones in this sample may be carry-over from other donors' samples. The CDR3 DNA sequence: TGTGCCAGCAGCGAAACAGGTGGCACCAGGGAGCTGTTTTTT. It yields the protein CASSETGGTRELFF.